This T cell receptor beta chain is from a study of OX40 agonist ivuxolimab in advanced cancers. At the level of the study: Earlier treatment with anti-PD-1, anti-PD-L1 or anti-CTLA-4 was permitted, and roughly 40% had received some.

This CDR3 is built from 16 residues. Germline CDR1 and CDR2: SGHKS and YYEKEE (reference sequence). V was pared by 4 bases and J by 2 bases, with 16 bases between. Sequencing used immunoSEQ multiplex PCR; TCRdb keeps in-frame clones, though not all of them. The sample lists about 11,000 clones; around nine tenths were seen once. The chain uses TRBV5-5 and TRBJ1-5, with no clear D. The sequence came from an adult with an advanced solid tumor such as melanoma, head and neck, liver or kidney cancer. This specimen was CD4+ or CD8+ T cells sorted from blood, taken in a trial of the OX40 agonist ivuxolimab. The CDR3 DNA is TGTGCCAGCAGCCAGTTCGCCCAAGCGGGCAATCAGCCCCAGCATTTT. As protein: CASSQFAQAGNQPQHF. The full variable domain, with the rest looked up from reference TRBV5-5 and TRBJ1-5, is DAGVTQSPTHLIKTRGQQVTLRCSPISGHKSVSWYQQVLGQGPQFIFQYYEKEERGRGNFPDRFSARQFPNYSSELNVNALLLGDSALYLCASSQFAQAGNQPQHFGDGTRLSIL.